This T cell receptor beta chain was recovered during a study of CD8+CD57+ T cells in acquired aplastic anemia. Whole-study results and caveats: The study identified roughly 29 CD8+ CDR3 sequences shared by patients and controls.

Germline CDR1 SGHAT, CDR2 FQDESV (reference sequence). V gave up 4 bases and J gave up 5 bases, with 17 bases separating them. CDR3 length: 16 residues. Before being chosen for sequencing, patients had shown CD8+CD57+ cell expansion by flow cytometry. Notes on this clonotype: Its antigen remains unknown. This may stem from a read error, because a much larger clone lies one nucleotide away. A read error is likely, as this CDR3 ends without the conserved phenylalanine or tryptophan.

Genomic DNA constituted the template upon which TCR beta VDJ and CDR3 profiling was performed. TCRdb used MiXCR to reprocess the reads, holding one entry per CDR3 protein. The sample contains 100,000 to 150,000 distinct CDR3 sequences, about two fifths of which appear only once. The clonotype originates from a human donor with aplastic anemia. The rearrangement uses TRBV11-1 and TRBJ2-2; tentatively, D is TRBD2 (5 bases). Sequenced input: sorted CD4+, CD8+, or CD8+CD57+ T cells (not recorded which) from PBMCs. CDR3 in DNA: TGTGCCAGCAGCTCCAGGAGGCAACGGTTAACCGGGGAGCTGTTTTGT. As protein: CASSSRRQRLTGELFC.